Following are 27 T cell receptor beta chains from one sample sequenced in a study of cytomegalovirus exposure and HLA in healthy donors. The study ran its PCR with 60 Vbeta and 13 Jbeta primers. The table came from immunoSEQ multiplex PCR; TCRdb's copy has only in-frame clones and leaves some out. The repertoire includes 100,000 to 150,000 clones, roughly four fifths of them detected once, and over 3.5% sits in the top ten. The specimen sequenced was PBMCs. The receptor set was obtained from a woman between 45 and 65 years old in good health and CMV-seropositive.

This chain connects TRBV27 to TRBJ1-4, with TRBD1 matching 7 bases. This CDR3 comprises 14 residues. V gave up 8 bases and J gave up 8 bases; unmatched junction bases: 11. Germline values: CDR1 MNHEY, CDR2 SMNVEV (reference sequence). DNA of the CDR3: TGTGCCAGCTCAAAGACAGGGAGAGGGGAAAAACTGTTTTTT. It yields the protein CASSKTGRGEKLFF.

The chain recombines TRBV7-2 with TRBJ1-2; D perhaps matches TRBD1 (5 bases). The CDR3 sequence is 15 residues long. Deletions cut 0 bases from V and 4 bases from J, with 12 bases between. Per the germline V gene, CDR1 is SGHTA and CDR2 is FQGNSA. For the CDR3, the DNA is TGTGCCAGCAGCTTAGCGTGGGGGGAGCTCTATGGCTACACCTTC. Amino acids: CASSLAWGELYGYTF.

The chain links TRBV5-1 to TRBJ2-5; D is unresolved. V was shortened by 1 base and J by 3 bases, with 7 bases between the two germline ends. The CDR3 contains 13 residues. CDR1 and CDR2 from the germline V gene are SGHRS and YFSETQ. The CDR3 coding sequence is TGCGCCAGCAGCTTGTTTCCGGAAGAGACCCAGTACTTC. Translation: CASSLFPEETQYF.

V is TRBV5-1 and J is TRBJ2-1; 8 bases align to TRBD1. This CDR3 is 14 amino acids long. Trimming at V came to 3 bases and at J to 4 bases, leaving 3 bases not matched to a gene. Germline CDR1 is SGHRS and CDR2 is YFSETQ. The CDR3 sequence is CASSSGQDYNEQFF. CDR3 DNA: TGCGCCAGCAGCTCGGGACAGGATTACAATGAGCAGTTCTTC. Filled out from reference TRBV5-1 and TRBJ2-1, the complete variable domain reads KAGVTQTPRYLIKTRGQQVTLSCSPISGHRSVSWYQQTPGQGLQFLFEYFSETQRNKGNFPGRFSGRQFSNSRSEMNVSTLELGDSALYLCASSSGQDYNEQFFGPGTRLTVL.

The DNA for the CDR3 is TGTGCCAGCAGCCTTAAACAGACCCCCAATCAGCCCCAGCATTTT. This codes for CASSLKQTPNQPQHF. J is TRBJ1-5 and V is TRBV5-8; D is unresolved. V gave up 4 bases and J gave up 3 bases, with 14 bases separating them. Germline CDR1 and CDR2: SGHTS and YDEGEE. CDR3 length: 15 residues.

This rearrangement joins TRBV5-1 to TRBJ2-7; the D is unclear. V gave up 4 bases and J gave up 0 bases, with 8 bases separating them. The germline gives CDR1 SGHRS, CDR2 YFSETQ. The CDR3 is made up of 13 amino acids. CDR3 protein: CASSARSSYEQYF. CDR3 DNA sequence: TGCGCCAGCAGCGCTAGGAGCTCCTACGAGCAGTACTTC. Filled out from reference TRBV5-1 and TRBJ2-7, the complete variable domain reads KAGVTQTPRYLIKTRGQQVTLSCSPISGHRSVSWYQQTPGQGLQFLFEYFSETQRNKGNFPGRFSGRQFSNSRSEMNVSTLELGDSALYLCASSARSSYEQYFGPGTRLTVT.

The gene calls are TRBV28 and TRBJ1-2; no definite D call. Trimming shortened V by 5 bases and J by 8 bases, and 12 bases separated the two germline ends. CDR1 is MDHEN and CDR2 is SYDVKM in the germline V gene. The CDR3 is 12 amino acids. The CDR3 nucleotides read TGTGCCAGCAGTCAGGCCAAGGAAGGCTACACCTTC. This translates into CASSQAKEGYTF.

This rearrangement joins TRBV5-1 to TRBJ1-6, with D possibly matching TRBD1 (5 bases). V lost 5 bases, J lost 8 bases, and 20 bases lay in between. The CDR3 runs 16 residues. Looked up from germline, CDR1 is SGHRS and CDR2 is YFSETQ. CDR3 coding DNA: TGCGCCAGCAGTCAGACCCCGGGGGGGAAGGATTCACCCCTCCACTTT. This gives the protein CASSQTPGGKDSPLHF.

Only a few counts were recorded for this clone. The chain is built from TRBV4-2 and TRBJ2-1; 7 bases align to TRBD2. The trim removed 5 bases at V and 9 bases at J, leaving 7 bases unmatched. From germline, CDR1 is LGHNA and CDR2 YNFKEQ. This CDR3 is 13 amino acids long. The CDR3 DNA reads as TGTGCCAGCAGCACCCCTAGCGGTGCTGAGCAGTTCTTC. Its protein product is CASSTPSGAEQFF.

This clone has a handful of counts. This chain connects TRBV28 to TRBJ1-2; 7 bases are a match to TRBD1. Germline CDR1 and CDR2: MDHEN and SYDVKM. Trimming at V came to 4 bases and at J to 3 bases, leaving 2 bases not matched to a gene. This CDR3 has 13 amino acids. For the CDR3, the DNA is TGTGCCAGCAGTTCCGGGACAGACTATGGCTACACCTTC. Residues: CASSSGTDYGYTF.

In its sample, this clone was seen a few times. The CDR3 DNA sequence: TGTGCCAGCAGTCTGTCTCCGGGGGATGAGCAGTTCTTC. It encodes CASSLSPGDEQFF. The J gene is TRBJ2-1, the V gene TRBV2, with a weak D call TRBD2 (6 bases). Germline CDR1 reads SNHLY; CDR2 reads FYNNEI. CDR3 size: 13 residues. V lost 5 bases to trimming and J lost 8 bases, with 13 bases between them. Full variable domain (outside the CDR3, taken from reference TRBV2 and TRBJ2-1): EPEVTQTPSHQVTQMGQEVILRCVPISNHLYFYWYRQILGQKVEFLVSFYNNEISEKSEIFDDQFSVERPDGSNFTLKIRSTKLEDSAMYFCASSLSPGDEQFFGPGTRLTVL.

The rearrangement links TRBV5-1 to TRBJ1-1; D is possibly TRBD1 (6 bases). CDR3 length equals 14 residues. Germline CDR1 and CDR2: SGHRS and YFSETQ. V was trimmed by 4 bases and J by 7 bases, leaving 17 bases between them. CDR3 residues: CASSQSGGRNEAFF. Written as DNA, the CDR3 is TGCGCCAGCAGCCAATCTGGGGGCAGGAATGAAGCTTTCTTT.

V and J are TRBV7-9 and TRBJ2-7, with D possibly matching TRBD2 (6 bases). The CDR3 is 16 residues long. CDR1 is SEHNR and CDR2 is FQNEAQ in the germline V gene (reference sequence). V dropped 5 bases and J dropped 2 bases, with 19 bases sitting between them. CDR3 amino acids: CASSQPVGGSAYEQYF. CDR3 in DNA: TGTGCCAGCAGCCAACCCGTGGGGGGTTCCGCCTACGAGCAGTACTTC.

This chain uses TRBV7-3 with TRBJ1-1; D is perhaps TRBD1 (5 bases). This CDR3 has 13 residues. Germline CDR1 and CDR2: SGHTA and FQGTGA. V was shortened by 4 bases and J by 2 bases, with 8 bases between the two germline ends. The chain's CDR3 is CASSSQGNTEAFF. The DNA of the CDR3 is TGTGCCAGCAGCTCGCAGGGAAACACTGAAGCTTTCTTT.

This chain joins TRBV28 and TRBJ1-2; D call uncertain. The germline V gene has CDR1 MDHEN and CDR2 SYDVKM. The CDR3 loop spans 15 amino acids. V was shortened by 7 bases and J by 7 bases, with 22 bases between the two germline ends. The CDR3 DNA sequence: TGTGCCAGCATCACCCCAGGTCGGGGTATTGGTGGCTACACCTTC. This encodes CASITPGRGIGGYTF.

V usage is TRBV5-8 and J usage is TRBJ2-6; weak D call: TRBD2 (6 bases). Trimming left V 4 bases short and J 2 bases short, with 13 bases between. The CDR3 is 16 residues long. CDR1 SGHTS and CDR2 YDEGEE come from the germline V gene. CDR3 in DNA: TGTGCCAGCAGCCGCGGGGCTTGGGCTGGGGCCAACGTCCTGACTTTC. Its translation is CASSRGAWAGANVLTF. The whole variable domain, remainder taken from reference TRBV5-8 and TRBJ2-6, is EAGVTQSPTHLIKTRGQQATLRCSPISGHTSVYWYQQALGLGLQFLLWYDEGEERNRGNFPPRFSGRQFPNYSSELNVNALELEDSALYLCASSRGAWAGANVLTFGAGSRLTVL.

The chain links TRBV11-3 to TRBJ2-1; D is unresolved. V was clipped by 0 bases and J by 7 bases, with 7 bases between them. The germline gives CDR1 SGHNT, CDR2 YENEEA. The CDR3 has 13 amino acids. The CDR3 here is CASSLDGDNEQFF. The CDR3 region has the DNA TGTGCCAGCAGCTTAGATGGAGATAATGAGCAGTTCTTC.

This chain links TRBV10-3 with TRBJ2-1; D is undetermined. This CDR3 has 12 amino acids. The germline gives CDR1 ENHRY, CDR2 SYGVKD. Trimming left V 0 bases short and J 10 bases short, with 7 bases between. CDR3 nucleotide sequence: TGTGCCATCAGTGAGTCGAAAGCGGAGCAGTTCTTC. Residues: CAISESKAEQFF.

The chain has TRBV28 and TRBJ2-7; 8 nucleotides align to TRBD2. The ends lost 2 bases at V and 4 bases at J; junction bases unmatched: 7. The CDR3 contains 15 residues. Looked up from germline, CDR1 is MDHEN and CDR2 is SYDVKM. Written as DNA, the CDR3 is TGTGCCAGCAGTTTAGGGGCTAGCGGGCCTTACGAGCAGTACTTC. Translated, it gives CASSLGASGPYEQYF.

CDR3 DNA sequence: TGTGCCAGCAGCTTAGGGCCAGCGGGGGGGCAAGAGACCCAGTACTTC. This codes for CASSLGPAGGQETQYF. The chain is built from TRBV7-2 and TRBJ2-5; TRBD2 aligns across 10 bases. This CDR3 has 16 residues. Germline V gene data show CDR1 as SGHTA and CDR2 as FQGNSA. Unmatched junction bases numbered 4, after V lost 1 base and J lost 2 bases. The whole variable domain, filled in from reference TRBV7-2 and TRBJ2-5, reads GAGVSQSPSNKVTEKGKDVELRCDPISGHTALYWYRQSLGQGLEFLIYFQGNSAPDKSGLPSDRFSAERTGGSVSTLTIQRTQQEDSAVYLCASSLGPAGGQETQYFGPGTRLLVL.

The chain couples TRBV11-2 to TRBJ2-1; D not resolved. The germline gives CDR1 SGHAT, CDR2 FQNNGV. The CDR3 covers 11 residues. V dropped 2 bases and J dropped 9 bases, with 5 bases sitting between them. DNA for the CDR3: TGTGCCAGCAGCTTACTAAGTGAGCAGTTCTTC. It translates to CASSLLSEQFF.

V usage is TRBV19 and J usage is TRBJ2-3, with a tentative D call TRBD1 (6 bases). Between the trimmed V and J ends, which lost 3 bases and 5 bases, there was a span of 15 bases. CDR3 length equals 15 residues. CDR1 and CDR2 from the germline V gene are LNHDA and SQIVND (reference sequence). CDR3 sequence (DNA): TGTGCCAGTAGTATTCGGCAGGGGCAGGTAGATACGCAGTATTTT. Its translation is CASSIRQGQVDTQYF. Complete variable domain (other parts from reference TRBV19 and TRBJ2-3): DGGITQSPKYLFRKEGQNVTLSCEQNLNHDAMYWYRQDPGQGLRLIYYSQIVNDFQKGDIAEGYSVSREKKESFPLTVTSAQKNPTAFYLCASSIRQGQVDTQYFGPGTRLTVL.

This clone was detected only once. The chain employs TRBV23-1 and TRBJ2-2; D may be TRBD1 (6 bases). TRBV23-1 is labeled an ORF, and its function is uncertain. The CDR3 has 16 amino acids. The V gene lost 3 bases and the J gene lost 8 bases, with 19 bases spanning the gap. The CDR3 DNA follows: TGCGCCAGCAGTCATAATTTGGGACAATCGACAGGGGAGCTGTTTTTT. Its protein is CASSHNLGQSTGELFF.

This sequence joins TRBV30 and TRBJ2-3; a possible D gene is TRBD1 (6 bases). CDR1 and CDR2 (germline): GTSNPN, SVGIG (reference sequence). V lost 4 bases and J lost 0, with 14 bases in between. The CDR3 spans 15 residues. This CDR3 is CAWNRDERSTDTQYF. CDR3 DNA: TGTGCCTGGAACAGGGACGAGCGGAGCACAGATACGCAGTATTTT.

The gene calls are TRBV6-6 and TRBJ2-4; weak D call: TRBD2 (6 bases). The CDR3 runs to 14 residues. The ends were cut back, 8 bases at V and 2 bases at J, with 13 bases in the middle. From germline, CDR1 is MNHNY and CDR2 SVGAGI (reference sequence). Here the CDR3 reads CASSGRQPKNIQYF. The CDR3 nucleotides are TGTGCCAGCTCCGGGAGACAGCCCAAAAACATTCAGTACTTC.

With regard to this clone: Relative to the germline gene, one junction end is altered; a read error may explain this. The sample holds other DNA sequences that translate to the same CDR3. This chain links TRBV5-8 with TRBJ2-5; 10 bases are a match to TRBD2. This CDR3 contains 15 residues. Germline V gene sequence: CDR1 SGHTS, CDR2 YDEGEE. The CDR3 nucleotides are TGTGCCAGCAGACTCTACGGGACTAGCGAAGAAACCCAGTACTTC. The encoded protein is CASRLYGTSEETQYF.

DNA of the CDR3: TGCGCCAGCAGCCAAGATTTGGGACAGGCTGGGGCCAACGTCCTGACTTTC. This sequence encodes CASSQDLGQAGANVLTF. This chain joins TRBV4-3 and TRBJ2-6; 8 bases align to TRBD1. Germline V CDR1 and CDR2: LGHNA, YSLEER. This CDR3 contains 17 residues. Unmatched junction bases numbered 3, after V lost 0 bases and J lost 2 bases.